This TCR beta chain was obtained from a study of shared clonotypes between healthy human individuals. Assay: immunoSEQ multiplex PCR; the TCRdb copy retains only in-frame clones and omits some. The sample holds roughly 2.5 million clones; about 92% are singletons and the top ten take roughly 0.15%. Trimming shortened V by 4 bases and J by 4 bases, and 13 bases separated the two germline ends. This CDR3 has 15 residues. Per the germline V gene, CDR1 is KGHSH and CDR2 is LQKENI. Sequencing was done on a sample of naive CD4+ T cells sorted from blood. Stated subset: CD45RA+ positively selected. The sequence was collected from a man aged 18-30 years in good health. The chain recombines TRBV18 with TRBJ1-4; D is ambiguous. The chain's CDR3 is CASSLGTQDNEKLFF. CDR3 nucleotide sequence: TGTGCCAGCTCACTCGGCACGCAGGATAATGAAAAACTGTTTTTT.